Below are 10 T cell receptor beta chains sequenced from a single sample in a study of breast tumors, draining lymph nodes, adjacent tissues. The lymph nodes were axillary draining lymph nodes from breast cancer patients. TCRdb analysed the multiplex PCR reads with MiXCR anew, one entry per CDR3 protein. The sample includes under 85,000 distinct CDR3 sequences, approximately 19% of them seen just once. The material sequenced was axillary lymph node tissue. Every receptor here comes from a female donor with breast cancer. Some clones in this sample may be carry-over from other donors' samples.

This clonotype was seen ten or more times. The V gene is TRBV5-4, the J gene TRBJ2-3; D may match TRBD1 or TRBD2 (5 bases each). V lost 7 bases to trimming and J lost 6 bases, with 18 bases between them. Germline CDR1 reads SGHNT; CDR2 reads YYREEE (reference sequence). The CDR3 totals 14 residues. In DNA form, the CDR3 reads TGTGCCAGCCGAAGTGGGGGAGCGGACGATACGCAGTATTTT. As protein: CASRSGGADDTQYF.

In its sample, this clonotype was seen many times. J is TRBJ2-1 and V is TRBV12-3 or TRBV12-4; D gene uncertain. The CDR3 sequence is 14 residues long. The V and J ends lost 5 bases and 0 bases respectively, with 8 bases between them. CDR3 sequence (DNA): TGTGCCAGCAGTGACACCGGCTCCTACAATGAGCAGTTCTTC. Its translation: CASSDTGSYNEQFF.

This clonotype was picked up many times. V gene TRBV7-2 combines with J gene TRBJ2-5; D remains ambiguous. V lost 4 bases and J 5 bases, leaving 14 bases between the germline ends. Germline values: CDR1 SGHTA, CDR2 FQGNSA. This CDR3 has 14 amino acids. The CDR3 reads CASSSLLPGETQYF. Here the CDR3 DNA reads TGTGCCAGCAGCTCCCTCCTCCCCGGCGAGACCCAGTACTTC.

This clonotype has at least ten counts. The V gene is TRBV11-2, the J gene TRBJ2-1, with 9 positions matching TRBD2. The CDR3 runs to 16 residues. Trimming removed 3 bases from V and 6 bases from J; junction bases left unmatched: 9. CDR1 is SGHAT and CDR2 is FQNNGV in the germline V gene. CDR3 nucleotide sequence: TGTGCCAGCAGCTTTGTGGGCGGGAGGGGAGGCAATGAGCAGTTCTTC. It yields the protein CASSFVGGRGGNEQFF.

The genes are TRBV18 and TRBJ2-7; 9 bases are shared with TRBD1. The junction had 10 bases not matched to a gene; V was cut back by 6 bases and J by 4 bases. The CDR3 length is 15 residues. Germline loops: CDR1 KGHSH, CDR2 LQKENI. As DNA, the CDR3 is TGTGCCAGCTCGCCCCCCAAACAGGGGGCGTACGAGCAGTACTTC. Protein product: CASSPPKQGAYEQYF.

This clonotype has ten or more counts. The gene calls are TRBV19 and TRBJ2-7, with 11 positions matching TRBD2. CDR1 and CDR2 (germline): LNHDA, SQIVND (reference sequence). The trim removed 6 bases at V and 2 bases at J, leaving 6 bases unmatched. This CDR3 is built from 15 residues. Here the CDR3 DNA reads TGTGCCAGTAGCACCGGACTAGCGGGCCCCTACGAGCAGTACTTC. This codes for CASSTGLAGPYEQYF.

This clonotype has just a few counts. The CDR3 DNA follows: TGTGCCAGCAGTTACACGGGACCCCACTCTGGAAACACCATATATTTT. This encodes CASSYTGPHSGNTIYF. This rearrangement joins TRBV12-3 or TRBV12-4 to TRBJ1-3; perhaps TRBD1 as D (5 bases). The V and J ends lost 4 bases and 0 bases respectively, with 13 bases between them. This CDR3 has 16 residues.

At least ten counts were recorded for this clonotype. V is TRBV11-1 and J is TRBJ2-3; D call uncertain. The CDR3 length is 14 residues. The germline V gene has CDR1 SGHAT and CDR2 FQDESV (reference sequence). The V gene lost 2 bases and the J gene lost 0 bases, with 6 bases spanning the gap. CDR3 bases: TGTGCCAGCAGCTTACTGCTTAGCACAGATACGCAGTATTTT. Encoded protein: CASSLLLSTDTQYF.

This clonotype was seen many times. The V call is TRBV20-1, the J call TRBJ2-3; D tentatively fits TRBD1 or TRBD2 (5 bases each). The CDR3 is made up of 16 amino acids. Germline-derived CDR1 and CDR2 are DFQATT and SNEGSKA (reference sequence). V shed 6 bases and J shed 3 bases, with 22 bases lying between them. This chain's CDR3 is CSAPSVAGKRTDTQYF. In DNA form, the CDR3 reads TGCAGTGCCCCGTCCGTCGCAGGGAAGCGGACAGATACGCAGTATTTT.

The chain is built from TRBV20-1 and TRBJ2-1; D is possibly TRBD2 (5 bases). The CDR3 spans 15 residues. The ends were cut back, 0 bases at V and 1 base at J, with 10 bases in the middle. The germline gives CDR1 DFQATT, CDR2 SNEGSKA (reference sequence). CDR3 sequence: CSARETGLSYNEQFF. The DNA for the CDR3 is TGCAGTGCTAGAGAGACGGGATTATCCTACAATGAGCAGTTCTTC.